This note documents a single TCR beta chain sequence. This record comes from a study of blood T cell repertoires in COVID-19. Study-level information: T cells, B-cell-depleted T cells, or PBMCs supplied cDNA or gDNA.

V was trimmed by 7 bases and J by 5 bases, leaving 8 bases between them. CDR3 length equals 10 residues. Looked up from germline, CDR1 is GTSNPN and CDR2 is SVGIG (reference sequence). The data were produced by immunoSEQ multiplex PCR, yet TCRdb's version contains in-frame clones alone and is incomplete. The table records about 180,000 clones, around 76% of them present only once. Sequenced: peripheral blood. This clonotype was obtained from a woman aged 70-85 years with acute or convalescent COVID-19. This chain connects TRBV30 to TRBJ1-1, with D tentatively TRBD1 (5 bases). The CDR3 coding sequence is TGTGCCTTAAGGGGAACTGAAGCTTTCTTT. Its protein product is CALRGTEAFF.